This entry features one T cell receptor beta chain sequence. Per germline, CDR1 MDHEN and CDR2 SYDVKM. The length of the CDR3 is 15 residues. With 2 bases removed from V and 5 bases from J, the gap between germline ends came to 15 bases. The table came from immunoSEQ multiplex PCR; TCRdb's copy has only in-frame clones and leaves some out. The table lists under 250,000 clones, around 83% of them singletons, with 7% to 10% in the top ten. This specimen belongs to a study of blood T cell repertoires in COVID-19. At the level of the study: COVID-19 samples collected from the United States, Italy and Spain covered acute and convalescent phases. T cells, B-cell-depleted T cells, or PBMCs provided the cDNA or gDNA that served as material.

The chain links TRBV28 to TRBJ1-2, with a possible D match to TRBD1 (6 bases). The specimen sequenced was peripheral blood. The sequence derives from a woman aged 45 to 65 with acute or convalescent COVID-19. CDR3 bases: TGTGCCAGCAGTTTAGTTCCAGGGGATGGATATGGCTACACCTTC. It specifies CASSLVPGDGYGYTF.